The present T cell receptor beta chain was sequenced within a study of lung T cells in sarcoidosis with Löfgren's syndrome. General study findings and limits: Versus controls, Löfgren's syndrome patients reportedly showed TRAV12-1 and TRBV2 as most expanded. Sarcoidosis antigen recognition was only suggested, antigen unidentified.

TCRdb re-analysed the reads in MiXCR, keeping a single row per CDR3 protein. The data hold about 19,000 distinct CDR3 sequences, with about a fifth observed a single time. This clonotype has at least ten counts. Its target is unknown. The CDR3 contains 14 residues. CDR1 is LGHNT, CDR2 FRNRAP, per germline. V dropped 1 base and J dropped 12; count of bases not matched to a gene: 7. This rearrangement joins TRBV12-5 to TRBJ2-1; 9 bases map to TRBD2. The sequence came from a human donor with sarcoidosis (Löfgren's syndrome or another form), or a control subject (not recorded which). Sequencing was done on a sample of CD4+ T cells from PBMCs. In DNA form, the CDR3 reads TGTGCTAGTGGTTTGGCCTCTAGCGGGATTGGGCAGTTCTTC. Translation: CASGLASSGIGQFF.